This is a list of T cell receptor beta chains from one sample in a study of T cell changes during pregnancy in multiple sclerosis. The assay was immunoSEQ multiplex PCR, and TCRdb's table has in-frame clones only and misses some. This sample has fewer than 40,000 clones; approximately 89% occur once, and the top ten carry approximately 4.7%. The sample in question was CD8+ T cells from peripheral blood mononuclear cells, obtained in the first trimester of pregnancy. The receptors here all came from a female donor with multiple sclerosis, enrolled in a pregnancy study. CDR3s include the opening cysteine and the closing phenylalanine or tryptophan. D genes are given only for firm matches. Clone size is stated in some rows and not others, as once, few, many or a class when expanded.

cdr3_aa: CASSLGAGAAPHTDTQYF; cdr3_nt: TGTGCCAGCAGCTTAGGGGCGGGAGCGGCCCCACACACAGATACGCAGTATTTT; v_call: TRBV7-7; d_call: TRBD2; clone_size: -; j_call: TRBJ2-3
cdr3_aa: CASSKLAGARETQYF; cdr3_nt: TGTGCCAGCAGTAAACTAGCGGGAGCTCGGGAGACCCAGTACTTC; v_call: TRBV25-1; d_call: TRBD2; clone_size: -; j_call: TRBJ2-5
cdr3_aa: CASSQSPAGASDEQYF; cdr3_nt: TGCGCCAGCAGCCAGTCCCCTGCGGGAGCCTCCGACGAGCAGTACTTC; v_call: TRBV4-3; d_call: TRBD2; clone_size: -; j_call: TRBJ2-7
cdr3_aa: CASTHGSSYEQYF; cdr3_nt: TGTGCCAGCACCCACGGTAGCTCCTACGAGCAGTACTTC; v_call: TRBV5-6; d_call: -; clone_size: -; j_call: TRBJ2-7
cdr3_aa: CASSTRLAGGPDTQYF; cdr3_nt: TGTGCCAGCAGCACCCGACTAGCGGGAGGGCCAGATACGCAGTATTTT; v_call: TRBV13; d_call: TRBD2; clone_size: -; j_call: TRBJ2-3
cdr3_aa: CASSLPAPELTEAFF; cdr3_nt: TGTGCCAGCAGCTTACCAGCGCCCGAACTCACCGAAGCTTTCTTT; v_call: TRBV7-4; d_call: -; clone_size: -; j_call: TRBJ1-1
cdr3_aa: CASSQETGTYEQYF; cdr3_nt: TGCGCCAGCAGCCAAGAGACAGGGACCTACGAGCAGTACTTC; v_call: TRBV4-1; d_call: TRBD1; clone_size: few; j_call: TRBJ2-7
cdr3_aa: CAIYPGAPGELFF; cdr3_nt: TGTGCCATCTACCCAGGGGCCCCAGGGGAGCTGTTTTTT; v_call: TRBV28; d_call: -; clone_size: -; j_call: TRBJ2-2
cdr3_aa: CASSLGLQGRSGNTIYF; cdr3_nt: TGTGCCAGCAGCTTAGGCCTTCAGGGTCGCTCTGGAAACACCATATATTTT; v_call: TRBV11-3; d_call: -; clone_size: -; j_call: TRBJ1-3
cdr3_aa: CAISPQWAPIYSNQPQHF; cdr3_nt: TGTGCCATCAGTCCGCAATGGGCCCCGATCTATAGCAATCAGCCCCAGCATTTT; v_call: TRBV10-3; d_call: -; clone_size: -; j_call: TRBJ1-5
cdr3_aa: CASSLSPSGRTGELFF; cdr3_nt: TGTGCCAGCAGTTTATCCCCTAGCGGGAGAACCGGGGAGCTGTTTTTT; v_call: TRBV27; d_call: TRBD2; clone_size: -; j_call: TRBJ2-2
cdr3_aa: CASSLDSTGLDYGYTF; cdr3_nt: TGTGCCAGCAGCTTAGATTCGACAGGTCTTGACTATGGCTACACCTTC; v_call: TRBV11-2; d_call: -; clone_size: -; j_call: TRBJ1-2
cdr3_aa: CASSFVTRVAEAFF; cdr3_nt: TGTGCCAGCAGCTTTGTCACACGGGTAGCTGAAGCTTTCTTT; v_call: TRBV13; d_call: -; clone_size: -; j_call: TRBJ1-1
cdr3_aa: CASSLLRQGEVEQYF; cdr3_nt: TGCGCCAGCAGCTTGTTAAGACAGGGGGAGGTCGAGCAGTACTTC; v_call: TRBV5-1; d_call: TRBD1; clone_size: -; j_call: TRBJ2-7
cdr3_aa: CASSLVFSETRNQPQHF; cdr3_nt: TGTGCCAGCAGTTTAGTTTTCAGCGAGACTCGCAATCAGCCCCAGCATTTT; v_call: TRBV27; d_call: -; clone_size: -; j_call: TRBJ1-5
cdr3_aa: CASSLQGEETQYF; cdr3_nt: TGCGCCAGCAGCTTACAGGGGGAAGAGACCCAGTACTTC; v_call: TRBV5-1; d_call: TRBD1; clone_size: -; j_call: TRBJ2-5
cdr3_aa: CASTPEVRMNTEAFF; cdr3_nt: TGTGCCAGCACCCCGGAGGTGAGGATGAACACTGAAGCTTTCTTT; v_call: TRBV5-8; d_call: -; clone_size: -; j_call: TRBJ1-1
cdr3_aa: CASSLSLWDRAAEQYF; cdr3_nt: TGTGCCAGCAGCTTAAGTCTATGGGACAGGGCGGCCGAGCAGTACTTC; v_call: TRBV11-2; d_call: TRBD1; clone_size: -; j_call: TRBJ2-7
cdr3_aa: CASSPGDRAYEQYF; cdr3_nt: TGTGCCAGCTCCCCGGGAGACAGGGCCTACGAGCAGTACTTC; v_call: TRBV27; d_call: -; clone_size: -; j_call: TRBJ2-7